This T cell receptor beta chain was sequenced for a study of OX40 agonist ivuxolimab in advanced cancers. CDR3 length equals 13 residues. Trimming cost V 5 bases and J 4 bases, with 11 bases left between them. Germline lookup yields CDR1 SGHTA and CDR2 FQGTGA. The protocol was immunoSEQ multiplex PCR, while the TCRdb copy is restricted to in-frame clones and leaves out a portion. The sample shows around 72,000 clones, almost 90% of them seen only once. This chain links TRBV7-3 with TRBJ1-2; a possible D gene is TRBD1 (5 bases). The TCR comes from an adult with an advanced solid tumor such as melanoma, head and neck, liver or kidney cancer. The sample was CD4+ or CD8+ T cells sorted from blood, taken in a trial of the OX40 agonist ivuxolimab. The CDR3 loop is CASSNTGGYGYTF. The CDR3 DNA sequence: TGTGCCAGCAGCAACACGGGGGGCTATGGCTACACCTTC.